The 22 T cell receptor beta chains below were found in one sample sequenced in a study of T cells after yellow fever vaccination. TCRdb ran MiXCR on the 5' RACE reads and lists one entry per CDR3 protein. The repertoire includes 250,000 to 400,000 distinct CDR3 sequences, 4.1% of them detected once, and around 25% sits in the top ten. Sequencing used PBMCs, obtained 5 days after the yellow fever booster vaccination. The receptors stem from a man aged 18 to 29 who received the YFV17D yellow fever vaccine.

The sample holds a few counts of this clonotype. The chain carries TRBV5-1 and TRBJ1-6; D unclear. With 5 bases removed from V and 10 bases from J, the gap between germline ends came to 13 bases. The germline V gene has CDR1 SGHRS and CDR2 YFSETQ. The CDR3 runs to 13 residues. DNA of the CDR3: TGCGCCAGCAGAGGACTAGGAATATCACCCCTCCACTTT. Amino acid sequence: CASRGLGISPLHF.

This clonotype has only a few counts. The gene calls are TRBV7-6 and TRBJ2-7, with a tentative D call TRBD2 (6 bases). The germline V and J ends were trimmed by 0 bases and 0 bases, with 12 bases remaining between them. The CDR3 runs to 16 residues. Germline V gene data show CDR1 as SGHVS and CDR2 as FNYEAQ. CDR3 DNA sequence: TGTGCCAGCAGCTTAGCTTTTCGGGAGAGCTCCTACGAGCAGTACTTC. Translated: CASSLAFRESSYEQYF.

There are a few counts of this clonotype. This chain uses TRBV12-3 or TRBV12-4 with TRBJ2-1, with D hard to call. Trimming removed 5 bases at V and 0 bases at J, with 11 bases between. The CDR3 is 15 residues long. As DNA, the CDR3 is TGTGCCAGCAGTCTTCCCCGCCTCTCCTACAATGAGCAGTTCTTC. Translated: CASSLPRLSYNEQFF.

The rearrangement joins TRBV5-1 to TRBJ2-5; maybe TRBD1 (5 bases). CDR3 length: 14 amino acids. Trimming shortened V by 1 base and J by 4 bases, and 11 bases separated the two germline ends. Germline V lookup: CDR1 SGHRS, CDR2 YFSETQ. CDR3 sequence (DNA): TGCGCCAGCAGCTTGTCAGCAGGGATAGAGACCCAGTACTTC. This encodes CASSLSAGIETQYF.

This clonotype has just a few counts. This CDR3 is CASSRSTSPPDTQYF. The CDR3 coding sequence is TGTGCCAGCAGTCGTAGCACTTCCCCCCCAGATACGCAGTATTTT. The chain uses TRBV12-3 or TRBV12-4 and TRBJ2-3; D uncertain. Trimming cost V 5 bases and J 4 bases, with 16 bases left between them. The CDR3 has 15 residues.

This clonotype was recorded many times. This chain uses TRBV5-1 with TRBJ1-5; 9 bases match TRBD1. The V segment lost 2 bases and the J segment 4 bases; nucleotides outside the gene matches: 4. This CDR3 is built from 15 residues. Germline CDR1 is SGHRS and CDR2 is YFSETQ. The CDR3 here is CASSFGDRANQPQHF. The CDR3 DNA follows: TGCGCCAGCAGCTTCGGGGACAGGGCAAATCAGCCCCAGCATTTT.

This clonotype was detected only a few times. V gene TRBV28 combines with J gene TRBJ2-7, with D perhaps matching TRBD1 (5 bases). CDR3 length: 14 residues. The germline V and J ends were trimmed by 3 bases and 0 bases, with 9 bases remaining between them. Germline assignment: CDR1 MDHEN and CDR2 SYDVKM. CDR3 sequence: CASSFRTISYEQYV. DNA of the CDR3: TGTGCCAGCAGTTTTAGGACAATCTCCTACGAGCAGTACGTC.

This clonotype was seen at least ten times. CDR3 nucleotides: TGTGCCAGCACCTCGGGCCAGAACTTCCCAGCCTACTATGGCTACACCTTC. It is translated as CASTSGQNFPAYYGYTF. The chain uses TRBV12-3 or TRBV12-4 and TRBJ1-2; no clear D gene. There are 17 residues in the CDR3. The V end was cut by 7 bases, the J end by 3 bases, with 24 bases between.

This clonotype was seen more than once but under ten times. DNA of the CDR3: TGCGCCAGCAGCTTGGCCCCAGGGGCAACCTACAATGAGCAGTTCTTC. It encodes CASSLAPGATYNEQFF. The chain employs TRBV5-1 and TRBJ2-1; D may be TRBD1 (6 bases). The V gene's germline CDR1 is SGHRS and CDR2 YFSETQ. V was clipped by 0 bases and J by 2 bases, with 12 bases between them. The CDR3 runs to 16 residues.

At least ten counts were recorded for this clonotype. The CDR3 reads CASSLGLAMQETQYF. In nucleotides, the CDR3 is TGCGCCAGCAGCCTAGGACTAGCGATGCAAGAGACCCAGTACTTC. The J gene is TRBJ2-5, the V gene TRBV4-1, with 9 positions matching TRBD2. With V trimmed by 4 bases and J by 2 bases, 5 bases remained unmatched. CDR1 is MGHRA, CDR2 YSYEKL, per germline. This CDR3 is built from 15 residues.

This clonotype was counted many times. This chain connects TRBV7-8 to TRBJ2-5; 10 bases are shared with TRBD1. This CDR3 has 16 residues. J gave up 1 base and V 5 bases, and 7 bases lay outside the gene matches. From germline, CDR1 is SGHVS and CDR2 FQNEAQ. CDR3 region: CASSPRTGGFQETQYF. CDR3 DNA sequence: TGTGCCAGCAGCCCCCGGACAGGGGGTTTCCAAGAGACCCAGTACTTC. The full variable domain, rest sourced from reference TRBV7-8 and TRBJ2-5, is GAGVSQSPRYKVAKRGQDVALRCDPISGHVSLFWYQQALGQGPEFLTYFQNEAQLDKSGLPSDRFFAERPEGSVSTLKIQRTQQEDSAVYLCASSPRTGGFQETQYFGPGTRLLVL.

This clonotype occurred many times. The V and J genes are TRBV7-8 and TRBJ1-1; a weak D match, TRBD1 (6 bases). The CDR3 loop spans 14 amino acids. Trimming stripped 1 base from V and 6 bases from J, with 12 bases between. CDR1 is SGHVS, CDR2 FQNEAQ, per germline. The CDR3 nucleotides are TGTGCCAGCAGCTTAGGACGCCGGGGGCCTGAAGCTTTCTTT. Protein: CASSLGRRGPEAFF.

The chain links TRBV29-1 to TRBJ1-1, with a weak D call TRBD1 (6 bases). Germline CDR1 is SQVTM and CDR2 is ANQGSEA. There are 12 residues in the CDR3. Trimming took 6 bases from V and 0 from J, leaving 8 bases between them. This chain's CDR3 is CSVDRLNTEAFF. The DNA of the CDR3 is TGCAGCGTAGACAGGCTGAACACTGAAGCTTTCTTT.

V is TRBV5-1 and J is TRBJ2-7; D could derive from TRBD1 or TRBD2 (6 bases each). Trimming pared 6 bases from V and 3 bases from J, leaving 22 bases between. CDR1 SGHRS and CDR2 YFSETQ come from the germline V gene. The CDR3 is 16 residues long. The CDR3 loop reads CASNFPHKGGYYEQYV. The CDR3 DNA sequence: TGCGCCAGCAACTTTCCCCATAAGGGGGGATACTACGAGCAGTACGTC.

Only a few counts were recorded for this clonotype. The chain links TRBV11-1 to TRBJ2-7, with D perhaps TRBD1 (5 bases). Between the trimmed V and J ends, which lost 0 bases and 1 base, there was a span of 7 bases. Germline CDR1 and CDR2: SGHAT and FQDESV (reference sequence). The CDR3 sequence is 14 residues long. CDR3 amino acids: CASSLARTSYEQYV. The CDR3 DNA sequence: TGTGCCAGCAGCTTAGCTAGGACATCCTACGAGCAGTACGTC.

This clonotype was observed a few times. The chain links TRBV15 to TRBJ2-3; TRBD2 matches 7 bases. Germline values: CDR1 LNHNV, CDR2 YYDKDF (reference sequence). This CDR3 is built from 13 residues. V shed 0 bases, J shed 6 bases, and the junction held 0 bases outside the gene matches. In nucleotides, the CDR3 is TGTGCCACCAGCAGAGAGCGGGGGGATACGCAGTATTTT. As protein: CATSRERGDTQYF.

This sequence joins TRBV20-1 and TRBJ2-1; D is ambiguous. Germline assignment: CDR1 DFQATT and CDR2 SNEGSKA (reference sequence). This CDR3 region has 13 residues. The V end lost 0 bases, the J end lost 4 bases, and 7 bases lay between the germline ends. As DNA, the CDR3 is TGCAGTGCTAGAGATCCCGGGTACAATGAGCAGTTCTTC. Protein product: CSARDPGYNEQFF.

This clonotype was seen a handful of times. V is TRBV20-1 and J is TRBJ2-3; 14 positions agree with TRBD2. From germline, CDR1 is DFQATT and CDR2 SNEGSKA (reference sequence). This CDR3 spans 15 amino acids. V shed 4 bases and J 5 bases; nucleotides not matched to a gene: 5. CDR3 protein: CSAKGTSGGGDTQYF. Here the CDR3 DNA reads TGCAGTGCTAAAGGGACTAGCGGGGGAGGAGATACGCAGTATTTT.

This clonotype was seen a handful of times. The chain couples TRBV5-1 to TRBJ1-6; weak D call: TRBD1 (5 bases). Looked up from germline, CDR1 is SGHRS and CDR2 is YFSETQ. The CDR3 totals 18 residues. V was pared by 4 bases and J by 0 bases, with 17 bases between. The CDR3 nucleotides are TGCGCCAGCAGCCCATCCGGGACTGGGACCTCCTATAATTCACCCCTCCACTTT. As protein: CASSPSGTGTSYNSPLHF.

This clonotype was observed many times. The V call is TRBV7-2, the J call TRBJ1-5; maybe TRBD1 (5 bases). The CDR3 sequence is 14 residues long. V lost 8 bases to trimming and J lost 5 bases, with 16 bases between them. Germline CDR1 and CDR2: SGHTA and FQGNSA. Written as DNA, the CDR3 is TGTGCCAGCGCCCCCCAGGGAACCCATCAGCCCCAGCATTTT. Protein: CASAPQGTHQPQHF.

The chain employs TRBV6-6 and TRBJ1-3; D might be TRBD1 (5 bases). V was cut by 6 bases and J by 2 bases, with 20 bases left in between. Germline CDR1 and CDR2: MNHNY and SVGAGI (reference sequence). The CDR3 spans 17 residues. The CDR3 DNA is TGTGCCAGCAGCCCCCCGAGGGCGGGGGGAACTGGAAACACCATATATTTT. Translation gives CASSPPRAGGTGNTIYF.

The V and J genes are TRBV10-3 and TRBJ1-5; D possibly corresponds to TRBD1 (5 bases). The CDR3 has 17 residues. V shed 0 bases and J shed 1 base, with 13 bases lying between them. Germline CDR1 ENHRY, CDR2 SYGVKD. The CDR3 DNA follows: TGTGCCATCAGTGAGTCCCGGCAGGGTGGAAGCAATCAGCCCCAGCATTTT. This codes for CAISESRQGGSNQPQHF.